This T cell receptor beta chain was recovered during a study of Ad26.COV2.S vaccination and SARS-CoV-2 variants. Study information: Administration of Ad26.COV2.S was intramuscular, either once or twice 56 days apart.

Treatment described: some 19 received Ad26.COV2.S at low or high dose, single or two shots; 5 received placebo; per-sample allocation not given. Each sample was drawn 63 days after the first injection (of vaccine or placebo). Vaccination used an Ad26 vector expressing Wuhan-strain SARS-CoV-2 spike. Here immunoSEQ multiplex PCR was the method, and the copy in TCRdb shows in-frame clones only, minus some. The sample contains around 300,000 clones, 70% to 90% of which appear only once. CDR1 and CDR2 (germline): LGHDT, YNNKEL (reference sequence). CDR3 length: 18 residues. V was clipped by 8 bases and J by 0 bases, with 22 bases between them.

Sequenced material: peripheral blood, taken in a trial of Ad26.COV2.S vaccine versus placebo. The sequence came from a person aged 18-65 years who received the Ad26.COV2.S COVID-19 vaccine or a placebo. This chain uses TRBV3-1 (or the pseudogene TRBV3-2) with TRBJ1-4, with D uncertain. In DNA, the CDR3 is TGTGCCAGCGACCCGATCGTGGAAACCACCGCAACTAATGAAAAACTGTTTTTT. Translated: CASDPIVETTATNEKLFF.